Each of the 18 T cell receptor beta chains below was sequenced from the same sample in a study of graft-versus-host responses after intestinal transplantation. The repertoire was sequenced with immunoSEQ multiplex PCR; TCRdb's copy has only in-frame clones and lacks some. The data contain about 43,000 clones, approximately 95% of them seen just once; the ten biggest clones take up around 1.4%. Here the sequenced sample was PBMCs, taken more than 310 days after intestinal transplant. The receptors derive from a human patient who received an intestinal transplant, so some T cells may come from the graft donor.

The V and J genes are TRBV4-1 and TRBJ1-5; TRBD1 matches at 7 bases. J was trimmed by 1 base and V by 4 bases; bases with no gene match: 7. Germline V gene sequence: CDR1 MGHRA, CDR2 YSYEKL. The CDR3 consists of 16 residues. CDR3 in DNA: TGCGCCAGCAGCCGTGGGGACAGTTGGAGCAATCAGCCCCAGCATTTT. Its translation is CASSRGDSWSNQPQHF.

This rearrangement joins TRBV4-1 to TRBJ1-4; D unresolved. The CDR3 is 13 amino acids. CDR1 is MGHRA, CDR2 YSYEKL, per germline. V gave up 3 bases and J gave up 8 bases, with 10 bases separating them. CDR3 amino acids: CASSQLEREKLFF. The DNA of the CDR3 is TGCGCCAGCAGCCAGCTTGAAAGAGAAAAACTGTTTTTT.

J is TRBJ1-1 and V is TRBV6-5, with D unresolved. Germline V CDR1 and CDR2: MNHEY, SVGAGI. Between the trimmed V and J ends, which lost 8 bases and 4 bases, there was a span of 14 bases. CDR3 size: 13 residues. The CDR3 reads CASLTRGITEAFF. Written as DNA, the CDR3 is TGTGCCAGCCTGACACGAGGGATCACTGAAGCTTTCTTT.

The genes are TRBV7-9 and TRBJ1-1; D is unclear. V gave up 3 bases and J gave up 4 bases, with 9 bases separating them. The length of the CDR3 is 13 residues. CDR1 is SEHNR and CDR2 is FQNEAQ in the germline V gene (reference sequence). The CDR3 sequence is CASSFRDPTEAFF. The CDR3, as DNA: TGTGCCAGCAGCTTCCGGGATCCCACTGAAGCTTTCTTT.

The rearrangement joins TRBV9 to TRBJ1-2; 7 nucleotides align to TRBD1. The CDR3 is 14 residues long. V shed 4 bases, J shed 8 bases, and the junction held 11 bases outside the gene matches. CDR1 is SGDLS and CDR2 is YYNGEE in the germline V gene. This CDR3 reads CASSPRDSLGGYTF. DNA of the CDR3: TGTGCCAGCAGCCCCCGGGACAGCCTTGGAGGCTACACCTTC.

The V and J genes are TRBV10-1 and TRBJ1-6; D gene unclear. The CDR3 has 13 amino acids. CDR1 and CDR2 from the germline V gene are WNHNN and SYGVQD (reference sequence). The V and J ends lost 4 bases and 2 bases respectively, with 3 bases between them. This chain's CDR3 is CASSATYNSPLHF. CDR3 DNA: TGCGCCAGCAGTGCAACCTATAATTCACCCCTCCACTTT.

The rearrangement joins TRBV30 to TRBJ2-7, with D uncertain. CDR3 length equals 13 residues. CDR1 and CDR2 from the germline V gene are GTSNPN and SVGIG (reference sequence). The V gene lost 1 base and the J gene lost 1 base, with 8 bases spanning the gap. As DNA, the CDR3 is TGTGCCTGGAGTGGGATGGGGTCCTACGAGCAGTACTTC. The encoded protein is CAWSGMGSYEQYF. Full variable domain (remainder filled in from reference TRBV30 and TRBJ2-7): SQTIHQWPATLVQPVGSPLSLECTVEGTSNPNLYWYRQAAGRGLQLLFYSVGIGQISSEVPQNLSASRPQDRQFILSSKKLLLSDSGFYLCAWSGMGSYEQYFGPGTRLTVT.

V and J are TRBV28 and TRBJ2-7; TRBD1 or TRBD2 may be the D gene (5 bases each). This CDR3 is built from 15 residues. Trimming cost V 4 bases and J 0 bases, with 13 bases left between them. Germline assignment: CDR1 MDHEN and CDR2 SYDVKM. The CDR3 DNA is TGTGCCAGCAGTTCCGGGACGGCTAGCTCCTACGAGCAGTACTTC. It specifies CASSSGTASSYEQYF. The full variable domain, in which reference TRBV28 and TRBJ2-7 provide the parts outside the CDR3, is DVKVTQSSRYLVKRTGEKVFLECVQDMDHENMFWYRQDPGLGLRLIYFSYDVKMKEKGDIPEGYSVSREKKERFSLILESASTNQTSMYLCASSSGTASSYEQYFGPGTRLTVT.

V gene TRBV5-4 combines with J gene TRBJ2-2, with D perhaps TRBD1 or TRBD2 (6 bases each). Looked up from germline, CDR1 is SGHNT and CDR2 is YYREEE (reference sequence). Trimming shortened V by 4 bases and J by 1 base, and 11 bases separated the two germline ends. The CDR3 length is 15 residues. The CDR3 DNA reads as TGTGCCAGCAGCGGGGGCGGGGAGAACACCGGGGAGCTGTTTTTT. Amino acid sequence: CASSGGGENTGELFF. The entire variable domain, with the rest obtained from reference TRBV5-4 and TRBJ2-2, is as follows: ETGVTQSPTHLIKTRGQQVTLRCSSQSGHNTVSWYQQALGQGPQFIFQYYREEENGRGNFPPRFSGLQFPNYSSELNVNALELDDSALYLCASSGGGENTGELFFGEGSRLTVL.

V is TRBV29-1 and J is TRBJ2-7; 8 nucleotides match TRBD1. J was trimmed by 6 bases and V by 3 bases; bases with no gene match: 7. Germline CDR1 reads SQVTM; CDR2 reads ANQGSEA. CDR3 length: 13 amino acids. CDR3 loop: CSVDQGASGEQYF. The CDR3 DNA is TGCAGCGTTGACCAGGGGGCTTCGGGCGAGCAGTACTTC.

The rearrangement joins TRBV5-1 to TRBJ2-5, with D tentatively TRBD1 or TRBD2 (5 bases each). V gave up 0 bases and J gave up 3 bases, with 15 bases separating them. The germline CDR1 and CDR2 sequences are SGHRS and YFSETQ. The CDR3 length is 16 residues. CDR3 DNA: TGCGCCAGCAGCTTGGCCCTTCTAGTGGGGGAAGAGACCCAGTACTTC. Translated: CASSLALLVGEETQYF.

This chain uses TRBV11-2 with TRBJ1-4; D perhaps matches TRBD1 (6 bases). Germline CDR1 is SGHAT and CDR2 is FQNNGV. V dropped 5 bases and J dropped 6 bases, with 16 bases sitting between them. The CDR3 is made up of 15 amino acids. Here the CDR3 reads CASSAHGGLYEKLFF. CDR3 coding DNA: TGTGCCAGCAGCGCCCACGGGGGGCTGTATGAAAAACTGTTTTTT. The full variable domain, with the rest looked up from reference TRBV11-2 and TRBJ1-4, is EAGVAQSPRYKIIEKRQSVAFWCNPISGHATLYWYQQILGQGPKLLIQFQNNGVVDDSQLPKDRFSAERLKGVDSTLKIQPAKLEDSAVYLCASSAHGGLYEKLFFGSGTQLSVL.

The chain carries TRBV6-6 and TRBJ1-2; TRBD1 matches 7 bases. The CDR3 is 14 amino acids. Germline V lookup: CDR1 MNHNY, CDR2 SVGAGI (reference sequence). The V and J ends lost 7 bases and 5 bases, in that order; junction bases with no gene match: 10. As DNA, the CDR3 is TGTGCCAGCATATCGCGGCGCAGGGGGTATGGCTACACCTTC. Protein: CASISRRRGYGYTF.

The chain joins TRBV7-9 to TRBJ2-7; TRBD2 agrees at 9 bases. Trimming cost V 1 base and J 5 bases; bases outside gene matches: 12. CDR1 SEHNR and CDR2 FQNEAQ come from the germline V gene (reference sequence). The CDR3 is made up of 17 amino acids. CDR3 nucleotide sequence: TGTGCCAGCAGCTTAGGTTCTTTTGGGACTAGCTATCACGAGCAGTACTTC. The encoded protein is CASSLGSFGTSYHEQYF.

V gene TRBV29-1 combines with J gene TRBJ2-7; TRBD2 aligns across 10 bases. The V and J ends lost 7 bases and 5 bases, in that order; junction bases with no gene match: 11. The CDR3 length is 14 residues. Germline V gene lookup returns CDR1 SQVTM and CDR2 ANQGSEA. CDR3 region: CSATSSGSINEQYF. CDR3 DNA sequence: TGCAGCGCAACCTCTAGCGGGAGCATCAACGAGCAGTACTTC.

J is TRBJ1-5 and V is TRBV2, with D tentatively TRBD1 (5 bases). CDR3 length equals 15 residues. V was pared by 3 bases and J by 6 bases, with 15 bases between. Per germline, CDR1 SNHLY and CDR2 FYNNEI. The CDR3 loop reads CASSEWQGSGQPQHF. CDR3 DNA sequence: TGTGCCAGCAGTGAGTGGCAGGGCAGCGGTCAGCCCCAGCATTTT.

This chain joins TRBV6-5 and TRBJ1-6; 8 nucleotides align to TRBD1. The CDR3 covers 15 residues. Germline V gene lookup returns CDR1 MNHEY and CDR2 SVGAGI. The V gene end was trimmed by 5 bases and the J gene end by 2 bases; junction bases not matched to a gene: 2. CDR3 nucleotide sequence: TGTGCCAGCAGTACGGGACAGGCCTATAATTCACCCCTCCACTTT. Translating gives CASSTGQAYNSPLHF.

J is TRBJ2-7 and V is TRBV6-5; 7 positions agree with TRBD1. V lost 6 bases, J lost 4 bases, and 9 bases stayed unmatched. This CDR3 region has 14 residues. Per the germline V gene, CDR1 is MNHEY and CDR2 is SVGAGI. The CDR3 is CASRPPGQSYEQYF. DNA for the CDR3: TGTGCCAGCAGGCCCCCGGGACAGTCTTACGAGCAGTACTTC.